These T cell receptor beta chains were read from a single sample in a study of T cell responses to AZD1222 COVID-19 vaccine. Assay: immunoSEQ multiplex PCR; the TCRdb copy retains only in-frame clones and omits some. Of fewer than 200,000 clones listed, around 90% are singletons. The specimen comprised peripheral blood, sampled 28 days after the second dose of the MenACWY control vaccine. The receptor set was obtained from an adult who received the MenACWY meningococcal vaccine as a control. Both conserved end residues are part of each CDR3. D genes are given only for firm matches. Clone size is stated in some rows and not others, as once, few, many or a class when expanded.

cdr3_aa cdr3_nt clone_size j_call v_call d_call
CASSVNLGSHNEQFF TGCGCCAGCAGCGTCAACCTCGGCAGTCACAATGAGCAGTTCTTC - TRBJ2-1 TRBV5-1 -
CASSAFRDARYGYTF TGTGCCAGCAGCGCTTTCCGGGACGCCCGTTATGGCTACACCTTC - TRBJ1-2 TRBV7-9 -
CASSLASGSWNEQFF TGCGCCAGCAGCTTGGCTAGCGGGAGTTGGAATGAGCAGTTCTTC - TRBJ2-1 TRBV5-1 TRBD2
CASSVVGFNTGELFF TGTGCCAGCAGCGTGGTGGGGTTTAACACCGGGGAGCTGTTTTTT - TRBJ2-2 TRBV11-2 -
CAISGQGSQPQHF TGTGCCATCTCCGGTCAGGGAAGCCAGCCCCAGCATTTT - TRBJ1-5 TRBV6-6 -
CASSVAGQSYQETQYF TGTGCCAGCAGCGTAGCGGGACAGTCCTACCAAGAGACCCAGTACTTC - TRBJ2-5 TRBV9 TRBD1
CASSFRTGTNTEAFF TGTGCCAGCAGCTTCAGGACAGGGACGAACACTGAAGCTTTCTTT - TRBJ1-1 TRBV11-3 TRBD1
CASSLAATGIYEQYF TGTGCCAGCAGCTTGGCCGCGACAGGGATCTACGAGCAGTACTTC - TRBJ2-7 TRBV5-5 TRBD1
CASSPTGLNQPQHF TGTGCCAGCAGTCCCACGGGGCTGAATCAGCCCCAGCATTTT - TRBJ1-5 TRBV27 -
CASSHPWGQGFGETQYF TGTGCCAGCAGCCACCCTTGGGGACAGGGTTTTGGAGAGACCCAGTACTTC - TRBJ2-5 TRBV11-3 TRBD1
CATSDFGTGEQYF TGTGCCACCAGTGATTTCGGGACGGGCGAGCAGTACTTC - TRBJ2-7 TRBV24-1 -
CASSLDFRGLGGEQYF TGCGCCAGCAGCCTAGACTTTCGGGGACTAGGGGGCGAGCAGTACTTC - TRBJ2-7 TRBV10-2 TRBD2
CASSVTQGAPPGELFF TGTGCCAGCAGCGTTACACAGGGGGCGCCTCCCGGGGAGCTGTTTTTT - TRBJ2-2 TRBV9 TRBD1
CASSVELAGWNEQFF TGTGCCAGCAGCGTAGAACTAGCGGGGTGGAATGAGCAGTTCTTC once TRBJ2-1 TRBV9 TRBD2
CASGYRGRGANVLTF TGTGCCAGCGGATACAGGGGGCGAGGGGCCAACGTCCTGACTTTC - TRBJ2-6 TRBV28 TRBD1
CASSYKGVGTEAFF TGTGCCAGCAGTTACAAGGGGGTGGGCACTGAAGCTTTCTTT - TRBJ1-1 TRBV6-5 -
CASSLEEVLGTDTQYF TGTGCCAGCAGTTTAGAGGAGGTCTTGGGAACAGATACGCAGTATTTT - TRBJ2-3 TRBV28 -
CASSLQGQETQYF TGTGCCAGCAGTTTACAGGGCCAAGAGACCCAGTACTTC - TRBJ2-5 TRBV12-3/TRBV12-4 -
CASSLGQEQETQYF TGTGCCAGCAGCTTGGGGCAGGAGCAAGAGACCCAGTACTTC - TRBJ2-5 TRBV5-8 -
CASSPGWASGNTIYF TGTGCCAGCAGCCCGGGGTGGGCCTCTGGAAACACCATATATTTT - TRBJ1-3 TRBV11-2 -
CASSPLGGETQYF TGTGCCAGCTCACCCCTGGGGGGGGAGACCCAGTACTTC - TRBJ2-5 TRBV18 TRBD2
CASSVGTSGRSDTQYF TGTGCCAGCAGCGTAGGGACTAGCGGGAGGTCAGATACGCAGTATTTT - TRBJ2-3 TRBV9 TRBD2
CAISAQGNEQFF TGTGCCATCAGTGCCCAGGGAAATGAGCAGTTCTTC - TRBJ2-1 TRBV10-3 -
CASSEPDGQPQHF TGCGCCAGCAGTGAGCCCGACGGGCAGCCCCAGCATTTT - TRBJ1-5 TRBV10-2 -
CASSLAGLAGDTQYF TGTGCCAGCAGCCTCGCAGGACTAGCTGGGGATACGCAGTATTTT - TRBJ2-3 TRBV3-1/TRBV3-2 TRBD2
CASSLNPLGPSISGANVLTF TGTGCCAGCAGCTTAAACCCCTTAGGGCCAAGCATATCTGGGGCCAACGTCCTGACTTTC - TRBJ2-6 TRBV7-3 -
CASSQYRDYEQYF TGCGCCAGCAGCCAGTACAGGGATTACGAGCAGTACTTC - TRBJ2-7 TRBV4-3 -
CASSYGTVPGEQYF TGTGCCAGCAGCTACGGGACCGTTCCTGGGGAGCAGTACTTC - TRBJ2-7 TRBV5-4 -
CAISPGTGYNSPLHF TGTGCCATCAGTCCCGGGACAGGGTATAATTCACCCCTCCACTTT - TRBJ1-6 TRBV10-3 TRBD1
CASRLSSYEQYF TGTGCCAGCAGACTATCCAGCTACGAGCAGTACTTC - TRBJ2-7 TRBV7-8 -
CASSYTGAGGGTEAFF TGTGCCAGCAGTTACACCGGGGCGGGTGGGGGCACTGAAGCTTTCTTT - TRBJ1-1 TRBV6-5 -
CASSSPGQANEQFF TGCGCCAGCAGCTCGCCGGGACAGGCAAATGAGCAGTTCTTC - TRBJ2-1 TRBV5-1 TRBD1